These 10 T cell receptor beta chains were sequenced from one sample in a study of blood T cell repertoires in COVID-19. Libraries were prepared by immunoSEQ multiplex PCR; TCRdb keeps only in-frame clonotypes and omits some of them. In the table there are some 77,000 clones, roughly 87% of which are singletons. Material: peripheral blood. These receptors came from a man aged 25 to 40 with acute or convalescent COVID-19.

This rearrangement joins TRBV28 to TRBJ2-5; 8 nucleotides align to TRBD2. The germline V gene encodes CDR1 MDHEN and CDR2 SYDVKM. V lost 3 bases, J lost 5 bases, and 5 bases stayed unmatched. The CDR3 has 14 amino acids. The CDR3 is CASSLGLVGETQYF. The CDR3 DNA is TGTGCCAGCAGTTTGGGACTAGTTGGGGAGACCCAGTACTTC.

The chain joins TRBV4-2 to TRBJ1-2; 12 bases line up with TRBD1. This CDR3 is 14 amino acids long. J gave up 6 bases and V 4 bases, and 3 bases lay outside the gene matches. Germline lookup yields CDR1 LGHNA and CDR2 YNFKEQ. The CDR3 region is CASSPGQGANGYTF. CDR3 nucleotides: TGTGCCAGCAGCCCGGGACAGGGGGCAAATGGCTACACCTTC.

The CDR3 is CASSQDAGGTGGSPLHF. The CDR3, as DNA: TGCGCCAGCAGCCAAGATGCGGGAGGGACAGGCGGTTCACCCCTCCACTTT. V usage is TRBV4-1 and J usage is TRBJ1-6; 8 bases match TRBD1. The CDR3 length is 17 residues. CDR1 is MGHRA and CDR2 is YSYEKL in the germline V gene. J gave up 9 bases and V 0 bases, and 10 bases lay outside the gene matches.

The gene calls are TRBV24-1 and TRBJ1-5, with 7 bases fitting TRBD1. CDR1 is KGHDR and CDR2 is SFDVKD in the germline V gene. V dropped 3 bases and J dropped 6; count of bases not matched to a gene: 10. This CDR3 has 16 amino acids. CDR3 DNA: TGTGCCACCAGTGATCCGGGAGACAGGGTGGGTCAGCCCCAGCATTTT. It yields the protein CATSDPGDRVGQPQHF.

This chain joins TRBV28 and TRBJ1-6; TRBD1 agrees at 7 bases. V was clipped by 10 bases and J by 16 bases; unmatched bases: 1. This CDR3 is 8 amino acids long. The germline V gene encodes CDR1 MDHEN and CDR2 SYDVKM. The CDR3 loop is CATDRLHF. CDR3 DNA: TGTGCCACGGACAGGCTCCACTTT.

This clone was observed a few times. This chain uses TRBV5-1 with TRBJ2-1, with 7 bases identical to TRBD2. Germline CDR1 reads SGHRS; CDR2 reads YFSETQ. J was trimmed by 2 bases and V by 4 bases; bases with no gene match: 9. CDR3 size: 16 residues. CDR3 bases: TGCGCCAGCAGCCCTACCGGGACTACGACCTACAATGAGCAGTTCTTC. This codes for CASSPTGTTTYNEQFF.

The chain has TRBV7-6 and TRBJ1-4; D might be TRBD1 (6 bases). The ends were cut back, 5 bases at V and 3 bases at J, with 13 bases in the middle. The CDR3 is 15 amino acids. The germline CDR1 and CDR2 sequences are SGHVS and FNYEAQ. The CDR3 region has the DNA TGTGCCAGCAGCGCCAACAGGGCAGCTAATGAAAAACTGTTTTTT. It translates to CASSANRAANEKLFF. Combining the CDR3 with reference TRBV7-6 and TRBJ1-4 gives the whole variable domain GAGVSQSPRYKVTKRGQDVALRCDPISGHVSLYWYRQALGQGPEFLTYFNYEAQQDKSGLPNDRFSAERPEGSISTLTIQRTEQRDSAMYRCASSANRAANEKLFFGSGTQLSVL.

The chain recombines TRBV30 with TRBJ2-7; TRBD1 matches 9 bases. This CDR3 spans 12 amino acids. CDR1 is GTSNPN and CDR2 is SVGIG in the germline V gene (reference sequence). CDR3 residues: CVSGQGPYEQYF. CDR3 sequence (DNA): TGTGTGAGTGGACAGGGGCCCTACGAGCAGTACTTC.

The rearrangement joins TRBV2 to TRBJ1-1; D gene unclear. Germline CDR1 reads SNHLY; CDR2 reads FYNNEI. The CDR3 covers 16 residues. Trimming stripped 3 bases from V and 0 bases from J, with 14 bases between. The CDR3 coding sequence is TGTGCCAGCAGTGAGTTAGTCTCACAGCTGAACACTGAAGCTTTCTTT. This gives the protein CASSELVSQLNTEAFF. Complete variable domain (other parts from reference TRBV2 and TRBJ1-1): EPEVTQTPSHQVTQMGQEVILRCVPISNHLYFYWYRQILGQKVEFLVSFYNNEISEKSEIFDDQFSVERPDGSNFTLKIRSTKLEDSAMYFCASSELVSQLNTEAFFGQGTRLTVV.

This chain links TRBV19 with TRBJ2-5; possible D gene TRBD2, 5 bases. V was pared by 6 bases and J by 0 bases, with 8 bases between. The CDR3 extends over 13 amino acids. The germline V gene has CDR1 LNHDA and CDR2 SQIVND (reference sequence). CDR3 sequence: CASRDWDQETQYF. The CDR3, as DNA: TGTGCCAGTAGGGACTGGGACCAAGAGACCCAGTACTTC.